The 29 T cell receptor beta chains presented below share a single source sample, sequenced in a study of cytotoxic CD8 clonotypes in ibrutinib-treated CLL. TCRdb's copy holds only in-frame clones and misses some; the assay was immunoSEQ multiplex PCR. The table has about 80,000 clones, 70% to 80% seen once; the top ten hold around 5%. The sample consisted of PBMCs, taken after 12 months of ibrutinib treatment. These receptor sequences come from a human donor with chronic lymphocytic leukemia.

The chain uses TRBV7-2 and TRBJ2-5, with D tentatively TRBD1 or TRBD2 (6 bases each). The CDR3 contains 15 residues. Germline assignment: CDR1 SGHTA and CDR2 FQGNSA. The V gene lost 2 bases and the J gene lost 4 bases, with 14 bases spanning the gap. The CDR3 bases are TGTGCCAGCAGCTTAATGGGGGGCGCCCGAGAGACCCAGTACTTC. Its translation: CASSLMGGARETQYF. Using reference TRBV7-2 and TRBJ2-5 for the parts outside the CDR3, the full variable domain is GAGVSQSPSNKVTEKGKDVELRCDPISGHTALYWYRQSLGQGLEFLIYFQGNSAPDKSGLPSDRFSAERTGGSVSTLTIQRTQQEDSAVYLCASSLMGGARETQYFGPGTRLLVL.

This chain links TRBV7-9 with TRBJ2-7, with D tentatively TRBD1 (6 bases). The CDR3 is 15 residues long. V was clipped by 1 base and J by 4 bases, with 14 bases between them. The germline V gene has CDR1 SEHNR and CDR2 FQNEAQ (reference sequence). The CDR3 loop is CASSLGDTPPYEQYF. CDR3 bases: TGTGCCAGCAGCTTAGGGGACACCCCTCCTTACGAGCAGTACTTC. Variable domain in full (rest from reference TRBV7-9 and TRBJ2-7): DTGVSQNPRHKITKRGQNVTFRCDPISEHNRLYWYRQTLGQGPEFLTYFQNEAQLEKSRLLSDRFSAERPKGSFSTLEIQRTEQGDSAMYLCASSLGDTPPYEQYFGPGTRLTVT.

This clone occurred once. The chain joins TRBV19 to TRBJ1-1, with TRBD1 identical over 10 bases. The CDR3 is made up of 16 amino acids. Germline CDR1 reads LNHDA; CDR2 reads SQIVND (reference sequence). Trimming took 4 bases from V and 4 from J; bases not matched to a gene: 9. The CDR3 protein is CASSRQGAKGITEAFF. The CDR3 DNA reads TGTGCCAGTAGTAGACAGGGGGCGAAGGGGATCACTGAAGCTTTCTTT.

CDR3 nucleotides: TGTGCCAGCAGCTTGGGCACATACCCCCCAACTAATGAAAAACTGTTTTTT. Protein: CASSLGTYPPTNEKLFF. This chain joins TRBV7-9 and TRBJ1-4; the D is unclear. Germline CDR1 SEHNR, CDR2 FQNEAQ (reference sequence). The CDR3 sequence is 17 residues long. The V gene lost 3 bases and the J gene lost 0 bases, with 14 bases spanning the gap.

This clone came up a few times. This rearrangement joins TRBV29-1 to TRBJ2-7, with D possibly being TRBD2 (5 bases). Trimming shortened V by 4 bases and J by 2 bases, and 12 bases separated the two germline ends. The CDR3 consists of 13 residues. From germline, CDR1 is SQVTM and CDR2 ANQGSEA. CDR3 nucleotides: TGCAGCGTTGGAGGAGCGGCAACCTACGAGCAGTACTTC. Protein: CSVGGAATYEQYF.

CDR3 protein: CASSLPRLAGWDTGELFF. The CDR3 nucleotides read TGTGCCAGCAGCTTACCGCGACTAGCGGGATGGGACACCGGGGAGCTGTTTTTT. The gene calls are TRBV11-1 and TRBJ2-2; 11 bases map to TRBD2. CDR1 SGHAT and CDR2 FQDESV come from the germline V gene (reference sequence). The CDR3 runs to 18 residues. V was clipped by 2 bases and J by 3 bases; unmatched bases: 8.

This clone showed up just once. The chain employs TRBV7-2 and TRBJ2-3; a possible D gene is TRBD2 (6 bases). Trimming pared 3 bases from V and 6 bases from J, leaving 16 bases between. Germline V gene sequence: CDR1 SGHTA, CDR2 FQGNSA. This CDR3 is 15 amino acids long. The CDR3 reads CASSLPPGAGDTQYF. In DNA, the CDR3 is TGTGCCAGCAGCTTGCCCCCTGGGGCGGGGGATACGCAGTATTTT.

This clone was recorded a few times. This chain joins TRBV10-3 and TRBJ1-1; no firm D call. V was trimmed by 4 bases and J by 7 bases, leaving 13 bases between them. The germline V gene encodes CDR1 ENHRY and CDR2 SYGVKD. The CDR3 length is 13 residues. CDR3 protein: CAISAVAGLEAFF. DNA of the CDR3: TGTGCCATCAGTGCGGTGGCAGGCCTTGAAGCTTTCTTT.

The CDR3 DNA is TGTGCCAGCAGCTACGGACAGCTCACAGATACGCAGTATTTT. Translating gives CASSYGQLTDTQYF. This rearrangement joins TRBV7-9 to TRBJ2-3; D is possibly TRBD1 (6 bases). The CDR3 runs to 14 residues. Germline V lookup: CDR1 SEHNR, CDR2 FQNEAQ (reference sequence). V shed 4 bases and J shed 2 bases, with 10 bases lying between them.

The CDR3 sequence is CASRPGWAGANVLTF. The DNA for the CDR3 is TGTGCCAGCAGACCCGGGTGGGCTGGGGCCAACGTCCTGACTTTC. The chain is built from TRBV11-1 and TRBJ2-6; D is unresolved. Trimming took 6 bases from V and 2 from J, leaving 11 bases between them. This CDR3 is 15 amino acids long. Germline V lookup: CDR1 SGHAT, CDR2 FQDESV (reference sequence). The full variable domain, completed using reference TRBV11-1 and TRBJ2-6, is EAEVAQSPRYKITEKSQAVAFWCDPISGHATLYWYRQILGQGPELLVQFQDESVVDDSQLPKDRFSAERLKGVDSTLKIQPAELGDSAMYLCASRPGWAGANVLTFGAGSRLTVL.

This rearrangement joins TRBV4-3 to TRBJ2-1; no firm D call. CDR3 length: 14 residues. The V end lost 5 bases, the J end lost 0 bases, and 8 bases lay between the germline ends. Per the germline V gene, CDR1 is LGHNA and CDR2 is YSLEER. As DNA, the CDR3 is TGCGCCAGCAGCTTGGCTAGCTCCTACAATGAGCAGTTCTTC. This gives the protein CASSLASSYNEQFF.

The J gene is TRBJ2-3, the V gene TRBV7-2, with TRBD2 identical over 9 bases. CDR1 SGHTA and CDR2 FQGNSA come from the germline V gene. This CDR3 is built from 14 residues. The trim removed 5 bases at V and 1 base at J, leaving 1 base unmatched. CDR3 residues: CASSRLAGTDTQYF. The CDR3, as DNA: TGTGCCAGCAGCCGACTAGCGGGCACAGATACGCAGTATTTT.

J is TRBJ2-3 and V is TRBV7-3, with 9 bases fitting TRBD1. The V and J ends lost 2 bases and 6 bases, in that order; junction bases with no gene match: 6. The CDR3 is made up of 15 amino acids. CDR1 is SGHTA and CDR2 is FQGTGA in the germline V gene. The CDR3 region has the DNA TGTGCCAGCAGCTTAGCGGGGACAGGGCCCGATACGCAGTATTTT. Its protein is CASSLAGTGPDTQYF.

J is TRBJ2-5 and V is TRBV6-5, with 7 positions matching TRBD1. This CDR3 region has 13 residues. Germline V gives CDR1 MNHEY, CDR2 SVGAGI. V shed 6 bases, J shed 1 base, and the junction held 2 bases outside the gene matches. CDR3 sequence: CASSRDSQETQYF. CDR3 DNA: TGTGCCAGCAGCCGGGACAGCCAAGAGACCCAGTACTTC.

This clone was picked up one time. This rearrangement joins TRBV27 to TRBJ1-2; weak D call: TRBD1 (5 bases). Germline values: CDR1 MNHEY, CDR2 SMNVEV (reference sequence). Trimming shortened V by 2 bases and J by 3 bases, and 13 bases separated the two germline ends. This CDR3 region has 15 residues. The CDR3 DNA reads as TGTGCCAGCAGTTTAGAGGCGGGGGGGTACTATGGCTACACCTTC. Its translation: CASSLEAGGYYGYTF.

This rearrangement joins TRBV19 to TRBJ1-2; 7 bases match TRBD1. The CDR3 is made up of 15 amino acids. V was pared by 6 bases and J by 0 bases, with 7 bases of the junction left unmatched. Per the germline V gene, CDR1 is LNHDA and CDR2 is SQIVND (reference sequence). CDR3 nucleotides: TGTGCCAGTAGAAGCACAGGGGCTCCTAACTATGGCTACACCTTC. Protein: CASRSTGAPNYGYTF.

This clone was observed at least ten times. The gene calls are TRBV10-1 and TRBJ2-7, with 12 bases identical to TRBD2. CDR3 length equals 15 residues. V lost 8 bases to trimming and J lost 2 bases; unmatched junction nucleotides: 7. Germline values: CDR1 WNHNN, CDR2 SYGVQD (reference sequence). DNA of the CDR3: TGCGCCAGCCCTAGCGGGGGGGGGAGCGCCTACGAGCAGTACTTC. Translated, it gives CASPSGGGSAYEQYF.

The J gene is TRBJ2-4, the V gene TRBV11-1, with D maybe TRBD2 (5 bases). CDR3 length: 19 residues. V lost 1 base and J 1 base, leaving 20 bases between the germline ends. The germline CDR1 and CDR2 sequences are SGHAT and FQDESV (reference sequence). CDR3 residues: CASSLGAPGLRVAKNIQYF. For the CDR3, the DNA is TGTGCCAGCAGCTTAGGTGCCCCTGGCCTGAGGGTTGCCAAAAACATTCAGTACTTC.

The genes are TRBV5-1 and TRBJ1-5, with a weak D call TRBD1 (5 bases). V was clipped by 5 bases and J by 0 bases, with 12 bases between them. Germline V lookup: CDR1 SGHRS, CDR2 YFSETQ. The CDR3 has 15 amino acids. CDR3 residues: CASRPGANSNQPQHF. CDR3 in DNA: TGCGCCAGCAGGCCCGGGGCTAATAGCAATCAGCCCCAGCATTTT.

The chain recombines TRBV6-5 with TRBJ2-1; 7 bases align to TRBD2. The germline CDR1 and CDR2 sequences are MNHEY and SVGAGI. There are 14 residues in the CDR3. The V gene end was trimmed by 6 bases and the J gene end by 7 bases; junction bases not matched to a gene: 9. The CDR3 bases are TGTGCCAGCAGGTGGGCGGGAGTGGGGAATGAGCAGTTCTTC. Amino acid sequence: CASRWAGVGNEQFF.

The chain uses TRBV4-2 and TRBJ2-7, with D possibly TRBD2 on 6 matching bases. V lost 1 base and J 2 bases, leaving 15 bases between the germline ends. CDR1 LGHNA and CDR2 YNFKEQ come from the germline V gene. The CDR3 is 16 residues long. The DNA of the CDR3 is TGTGCCAGCAGCCAAGGGGGGGTGGACGGCACCTACGAGCAGTACTTC. Its translation is CASSQGGVDGTYEQYF.

The chain carries TRBV18 and TRBJ2-7; 9 positions match TRBD1. Per the germline V gene, CDR1 is KGHSH and CDR2 is LQKENI. The CDR3 loop spans 15 amino acids. Trimming cost V 1 base and J 6 bases; bases outside gene matches: 7. CDR3 DNA: TGTGCCAGCTCACCACAAGGACAGGGGACCCTCGAGCAGTACTTC. This codes for CASSPQGQGTLEQYF.

This clone was found a few times. The rearrangement links TRBV11-2 to TRBJ1-6; D may be TRBD1 (6 bases). The CDR3 contains 16 residues. Germline lookup yields CDR1 SGHAT and CDR2 FQNNGV. V lost 1 base, J lost 5 bases, and 12 bases lay in between. CDR3 bases: TGTGCCAGCAGCTTAGGGGCAGGGACACATAATTCACCCCTCCACTTT. As protein: CASSLGAGTHNSPLHF.

The chain couples TRBV6-5 to TRBJ1-1; D call uncertain. Trimming removed 0 bases from V and 1 base from J, with 6 bases in between. CDR1 and CDR2 from the germline V gene are MNHEY and SVGAGI. This CDR3 has 14 residues. The CDR3 loop is CASSYSLGNTEAFF. The CDR3 DNA is TGTGCCAGCAGTTACTCTTTGGGGAACACTGAAGCTTTCTTT.

The rearrangement joins TRBV5-1 to TRBJ2-7, with D possibly matching TRBD1 (6 bases). V lost 0 bases to trimming and J lost 5 bases, with 21 bases between them. Germline loops: CDR1 SGHRS, CDR2 YFSETQ. This CDR3 has 17 residues. This chain's CDR3 is CASSLVPQLGAGHEQYF. CDR3 in DNA: TGCGCCAGCAGCTTGGTTCCCCAACTGGGGGCCGGGCACGAGCAGTACTTC.

The chain couples TRBV6-1 to TRBJ1-4, with 10 bases aligning to TRBD1. Germline V gene sequence: CDR1 MNHNS, CDR2 SASEGT. The length of the CDR3 is 15 residues. V was clipped by 6 bases and J by 7 bases; unmatched bases: 8. CDR3 loop: CASSATGGWGEKLFF. The CDR3 DNA follows: TGTGCCAGCAGCGCGACAGGGGGCTGGGGTGAAAAACTGTTTTTT.

This chain connects TRBV5-6 to TRBJ2-4; D is uncertain. This CDR3 contains 13 residues. Trimming stripped 1 base from V and 8 bases from J, with 10 bases between. Germline CDR1 is SGHDT and CDR2 is YYEEEE. In nucleotides, the CDR3 is TGTGCCAGCAGCTTGTCCCTAAAGGACATTCAGTACTTC. This sequence encodes CASSLSLKDIQYF.

The genes are TRBV6-1 and TRBJ2-7, with 11 nucleotides matching TRBD2. J was trimmed by 3 bases and V by 6 bases; bases with no gene match: 4. The CDR3 has 14 residues. Germline CDR1 MNHNS, CDR2 SASEGT. The CDR3 DNA reads as TGTGCCAGCAGACCCGGACTAGCGGGCTACGAGCAGTACTTC. Its translation: CASRPGLAGYEQYF.

This clone appeared once. The chain uses TRBV5-1 and TRBJ2-1, with 7 bases that match TRBD2. CDR3 size: 16 residues. V was clipped by 4 bases and J by 9 bases; unmatched bases: 16. Germline-derived CDR1 and CDR2 are SGHRS and YFSETQ. The CDR3 DNA reads as TGCGCCAGCAGCCCCACGGACTACCCGCCGGGGGGTGAGCAGTTCTTC. The encoded protein is CASSPTDYPPGGEQFF.